The next 13 T cell receptor beta chains were all read from a single sample in a study of CD8 T cells in Susac syndrome (dated by TCRdb to the late 2010s). Libraries were constructed by the immunoSEQ multiplex PCR assay. RNA was extracted using the RNeasy kit, and about 0.5 to 1 ug of the RNA was reverse transcribed with random hexamers. The public reads were run again by TCRdb, first through fastp at Q25 and then through MiXCR, and only productive beta chains were kept. Every CDR3 protein is listed once, alongside the most common genes and DNA of its rows. This sample holds approximately 80,000 distinct CDR3 sequences; 91% were observed only once. The top ten clonotypes cover just over 0.5% of the sample. The sample comprised CD8+ T cells from PBMCs. The receptors shown here come from a human donor with multiple sclerosis.

The V gene is TRBV27, the J gene TRBJ2-7; 7 bases align to TRBD1. From germline, CDR1 is MNHEY and CDR2 SMNVEV (reference sequence). Trimming removed 4 bases from V and 1 base from J; junction bases left unmatched: 7. This CDR3 has 15 amino acids. This chain's CDR3 is CASSSTTGQSYEQYF. The CDR3 bases are TGTGCCAGCAGTTCAACGACAGGGCAATCCTACGAGCAGTACTTC.

The CDR3 region is CASSIVAGTSNEQFF. The CDR3 bases are TGTGCCAGTAGTATAGTGGCGGGGACTAGCAATGAGCAGTTCTTC. The chain links TRBV19 to TRBJ2-1; the match to TRBD2 covers 8 bases. The trim removed 1 base at V and 6 bases at J, leaving 5 bases unmatched. The CDR3 is 15 residues long. The germline gives CDR1 LNHDA, CDR2 SQIVND (reference sequence).

The chain employs TRBV27 and TRBJ2-3, with D perhaps matching TRBD2 (6 bases). Trimming took off 4 bases at V and 4 bases at J, with 18 bases between the two ends. CDR3 size: 16 residues. Germline lookup yields CDR1 MNHEY and CDR2 SMNVEV (reference sequence). The CDR3 region is CASSYEGGGWSDTQYF. CDR3 coding DNA: TGTGCCAGCAGTTATGAGGGAGGCGGTTGGTCAGATACGCAGTATTTT.

This chain connects TRBV12-3 or TRBV12-4 to TRBJ2-2, with D maybe TRBD1 (6 bases). Between the trimmed V and J ends, which lost 3 bases and 3 bases, there was a span of 14 bases. This CDR3 contains 16 residues. The CDR3 bases are TGTGCCAGCAGTTTCAGGGGCGCGGGTGACACCGGGGAGCTGTTTTTT. This codes for CASSFRGAGDTGELFF.

The V and J genes are TRBV29-1 and TRBJ2-1; a possible D gene is TRBD1 (5 bases). Trimming shortened V by 1 base and J by 8 bases, and 12 bases separated the two germline ends. The CDR3 is 13 amino acids. CDR1 SQVTM and CDR2 ANQGSEA come from the germline V gene. CDR3 in amino acids: CSVEARVTDEQFF. The DNA for the CDR3 is TGCAGCGTTGAAGCCAGGGTCACCGATGAGCAGTTCTTC.

V gene TRBV6-6 combines with J gene TRBJ2-1; D unresolved. CDR1 MNHNY and CDR2 SVGAGI come from the germline V gene (reference sequence). V lost 0 bases and J 6 bases, leaving 3 bases between the germline ends. The CDR3 runs to 12 residues. CDR3 nucleotide sequence: TGTGCCAGCAGTTACTCTCCCAATGAGCAGTTCTTC. Residues: CASSYSPNEQFF.

The chain couples TRBV7-8 to TRBJ2-1; D is perhaps TRBD2 (7 bases). Germline V CDR1 and CDR2: SGHVS, FQNEAQ. CDR3 length: 17 amino acids. The V end lost 2 bases, the J end lost 8 bases, and 22 bases lay between the germline ends. Written as DNA, the CDR3 is TGTGCCAGCAGCTTATATGGTATGGGGGGGGCCTTCGATGAGCAGTTCTTC. It translates to CASSLYGMGGAFDEQFF.

The chain carries TRBV19 and TRBJ1-1; no firm D call. Germline V lookup: CDR1 LNHDA, CDR2 SQIVND (reference sequence). V was trimmed by 5 bases and J by 3 bases, leaving 4 bases between them. The CDR3 totals 11 residues. CDR3 sequence (DNA): TGTGCCAGTAGTTCGTACACTGAAGCTTTCTTT. This codes for CASSSYTEAFF.

The chain links TRBV10-3 to TRBJ2-2; the D gene could be TRBD1 or TRBD2 (7 bases each). Germline-derived CDR1 and CDR2 are ENHRY and SYGVKD. The CDR3 runs 14 residues. Between the trimmed V and J ends, which lost 6 bases and 3 bases, there was a span of 11 bases. The CDR3 DNA is TGTGCCATCAGGCCAGGGGGGGACACCGGGGAGCTGTTTTTT. It specifies CAIRPGGDTGELFF.

The rearrangement joins TRBV27 to TRBJ2-7; TRBD1 matches 8 bases. This CDR3 region has 14 residues. The V and J ends lost 5 bases and 1 base, in that order; junction bases with no gene match: 4. Germline assignment: CDR1 MNHEY and CDR2 SMNVEV (reference sequence). The CDR3 coding sequence is TGTGCCAGCAGTCTATACAGGGGGTCCTACGAGCAGTACTTC. It specifies CASSLYRGSYEQYF.

The chain joins TRBV6-5 to TRBJ1-4, with D maybe TRBD1 (5 bases). V shed 0 bases and J shed 7 bases, with 21 bases lying between them. This CDR3 is built from 18 residues. CDR1 and CDR2 (germline): MNHEY, SVGAGI. The CDR3 loop reads CASSYSTSPGLGGEKLFF. The CDR3 DNA reads as TGTGCCAGCAGTTACTCCACAAGTCCAGGGTTGGGGGGTGAAAAACTGTTTTTT.

V is TRBV11-2 and J is TRBJ2-7; 11 positions match TRBD2. The CDR3 loop spans 17 amino acids. Trimming removed 0 bases from V and 1 base from J; junction bases left unmatched: 5. The germline gives CDR1 SGHAT, CDR2 FQNNGV. DNA of the CDR3: TGTGCCAGCAGCTTAGAGTCTAGCGGGAGGACTTCCTACGAGCAGTACTTC. As protein: CASSLESSGRTSYEQYF.

This chain uses TRBV3-1 with TRBJ2-2; TRBD2 is a possible D gene (5 bases). Germline lookup yields CDR1 LGHDT and CDR2 YNNKEL (reference sequence). The V end was cut by 0 bases, the J end by 4 bases, with 12 bases between. The CDR3 has 16 residues. As DNA, the CDR3 is TGTGCCAGCAGCCAAGATGAGGGAGAAACCACCGGGGAGCTGTTTTTT. Encoded protein: CASSQDEGETTGELFF. Based on the CDR3 plus reference TRBV3-1 and TRBJ2-2, the full variable domain is DTAVSQTPKYLVTQMGNDKSIKCEQNLGHDTMYWYKQDSKKFLKIMFSYNNKELIINETVPNRFSPKSPDKAHLNLHINSLELGDSAVYFCASSQDEGETTGELFFGEGSRLTVL.